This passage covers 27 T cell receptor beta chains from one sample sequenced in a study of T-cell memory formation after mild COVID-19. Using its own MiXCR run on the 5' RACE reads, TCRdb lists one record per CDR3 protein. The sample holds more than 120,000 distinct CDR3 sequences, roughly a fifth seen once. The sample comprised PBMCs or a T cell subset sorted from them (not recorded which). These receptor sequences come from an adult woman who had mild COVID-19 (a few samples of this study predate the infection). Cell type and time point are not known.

The CDR3 DNA reads TGCGCCAGCAGCTCCACGGGACAGGGGCGCGAGCAGTACTTC. As protein: CASSSTGQGREQYF. V gene TRBV5-1 combines with J gene TRBJ2-7; 10 nucleotides align to TRBD1. CDR3 length equals 14 residues. Germline V CDR1 and CDR2: SGHRS, YFSETQ. The junction had 6 bases not matched to a gene; V was cut back by 3 bases and J by 6 bases.

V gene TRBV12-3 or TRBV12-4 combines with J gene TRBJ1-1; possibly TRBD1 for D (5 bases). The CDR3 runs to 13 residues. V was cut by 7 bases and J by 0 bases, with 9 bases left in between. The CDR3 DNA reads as TGTGCCAGCATACCCAGGGTGAACACTGAAGCTTTCTTT. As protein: CASIPRVNTEAFF.

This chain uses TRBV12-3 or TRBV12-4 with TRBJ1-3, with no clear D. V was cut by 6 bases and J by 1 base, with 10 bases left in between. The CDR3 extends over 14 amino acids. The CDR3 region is CASSLARSGNTIYF. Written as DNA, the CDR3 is TGTGCCAGCAGCCTAGCAAGGTCTGGAAACACCATATATTTT.

The DNA of the CDR3 is TGTGCCACCAGGGACATCGGGGCAGATACGCAGTATTTT. This sequence encodes CATRDIGADTQYF. V and J are TRBV24-1 and TRBJ2-3; D may correspond to TRBD1 or TRBD2 (5 bases each). V was shortened by 7 bases and J by 4 bases, with 11 bases between the two germline ends. The V gene's germline CDR1 is KGHDR and CDR2 SFDVKD. The CDR3 contains 13 residues.

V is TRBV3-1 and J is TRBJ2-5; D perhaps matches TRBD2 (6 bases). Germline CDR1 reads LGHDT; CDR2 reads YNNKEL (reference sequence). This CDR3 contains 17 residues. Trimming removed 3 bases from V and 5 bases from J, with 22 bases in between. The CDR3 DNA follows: TGTGCCAGCAGCCAGGCCCGGGCGGCAGGAGGGGAGGAGACCCAGTACTTC. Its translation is CASSQARAAGGEETQYF.

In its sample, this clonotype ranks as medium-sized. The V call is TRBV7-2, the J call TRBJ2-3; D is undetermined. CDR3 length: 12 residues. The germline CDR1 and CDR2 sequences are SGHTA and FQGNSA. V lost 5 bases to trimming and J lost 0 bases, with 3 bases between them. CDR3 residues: CASSPSTDTQYF. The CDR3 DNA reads TGTGCCAGCAGCCCTAGCACAGATACGCAGTATTTT.

The CDR3 loop is CASSPARGRGNGYTF. The CDR3 coding sequence is TGTGCCAGCAGCCCAGCTAGGGGGCGAGGGAATGGCTACACCTTC. This chain uses TRBV12-3 or TRBV12-4 with TRBJ1-2, with 7 positions matching TRBD1. The CDR3 covers 15 residues. V trimming: 6 bases; J trimming: 6 bases; junction bases outside the gene matches: 13.

This CDR3 reads CASGRSGHTDTQYF. The CDR3 region has the DNA TGTGCCAGCGGGAGGAGCGGACACACAGATACGCAGTATTTT. The chain uses TRBV18 and TRBJ2-3; maybe TRBD2 (6 bases). The germline CDR1 and CDR2 sequences are KGHSH and LQKENI. The ends were cut back, 8 bases at V and 2 bases at J, with 14 bases in the middle. This CDR3 spans 14 amino acids.

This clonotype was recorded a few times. DNA for the CDR3: TGCGCCAGCAGCGGGGGACAGAACACCGGGGAGCTGTTTTTT. It specifies CASSGGQNTGELFF. The chain links TRBV5-1 to TRBJ2-2; TRBD1 might be the D (6 bases). The CDR3 has 14 residues. CDR1 and CDR2 (germline): SGHRS, YFSETQ. V lost 4 bases and J 1 base, leaving 8 bases between the germline ends.

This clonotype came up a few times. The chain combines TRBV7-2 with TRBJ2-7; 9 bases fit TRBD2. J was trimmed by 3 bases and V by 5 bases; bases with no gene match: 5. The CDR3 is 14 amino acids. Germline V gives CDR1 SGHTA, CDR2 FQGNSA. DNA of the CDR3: TGTGCCAGCAGCCGCGCTAGCGGGAACTACGAGCAGTACTTC. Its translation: CASSRASGNYEQYF.

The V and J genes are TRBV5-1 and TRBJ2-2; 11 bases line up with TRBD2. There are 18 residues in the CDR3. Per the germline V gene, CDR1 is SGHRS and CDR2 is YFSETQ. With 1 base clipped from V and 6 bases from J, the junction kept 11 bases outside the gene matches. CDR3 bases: TGCGCCAGCAGCTTGTGGGGACTAGCGGCCTCGAATGCCGGGGAGCTGTTTTTT. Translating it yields CASSLWGLAASNAGELFF.

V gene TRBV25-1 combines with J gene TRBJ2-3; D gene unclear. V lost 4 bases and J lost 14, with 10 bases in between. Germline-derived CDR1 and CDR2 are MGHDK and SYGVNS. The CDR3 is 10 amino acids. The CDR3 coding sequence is TGTGCCAGCAGTGGGGCAGTGCGGTATTTT. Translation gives CASSGAVRYF.

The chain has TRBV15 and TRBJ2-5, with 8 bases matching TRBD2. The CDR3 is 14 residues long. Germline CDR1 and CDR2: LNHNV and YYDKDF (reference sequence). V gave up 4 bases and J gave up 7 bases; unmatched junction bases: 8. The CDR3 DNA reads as TGTGCCACCAGCAAGAAAGCGGGAGCAGGGACCCAGTACTTC. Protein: CATSKKAGAGTQYF.

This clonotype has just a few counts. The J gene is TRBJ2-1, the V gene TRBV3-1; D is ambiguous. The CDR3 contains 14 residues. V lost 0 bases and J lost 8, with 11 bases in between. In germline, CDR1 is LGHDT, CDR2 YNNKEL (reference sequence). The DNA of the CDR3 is TGTGCCAGCAGCCAAGATTCCCTGCTCGATGAGCAGTTCTTC. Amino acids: CASSQDSLLDEQFF.

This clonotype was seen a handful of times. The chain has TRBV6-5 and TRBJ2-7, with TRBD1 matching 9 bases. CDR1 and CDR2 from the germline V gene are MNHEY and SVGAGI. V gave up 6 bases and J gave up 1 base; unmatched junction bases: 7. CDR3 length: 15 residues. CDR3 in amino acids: CASREPGQGSYEQYF. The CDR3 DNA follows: TGTGCCAGCAGAGAGCCGGGACAGGGTTCCTACGAGCAGTACTTC.

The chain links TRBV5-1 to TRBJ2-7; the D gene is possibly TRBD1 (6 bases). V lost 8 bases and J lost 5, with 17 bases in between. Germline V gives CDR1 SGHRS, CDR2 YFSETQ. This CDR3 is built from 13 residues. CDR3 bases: TGCGCCAGAGGGGGTCTAGCACGCCACGAGCAGTACTTC. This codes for CARGGLARHEQYF.

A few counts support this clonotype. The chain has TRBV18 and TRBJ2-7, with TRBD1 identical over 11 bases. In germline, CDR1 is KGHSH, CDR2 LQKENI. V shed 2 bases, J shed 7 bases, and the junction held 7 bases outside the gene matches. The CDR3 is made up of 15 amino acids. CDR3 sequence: CASSPGTGGTGEQYF. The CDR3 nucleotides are TGTGCCAGCTCACCAGGGACAGGGGGAACGGGGGAGCAGTACTTC.

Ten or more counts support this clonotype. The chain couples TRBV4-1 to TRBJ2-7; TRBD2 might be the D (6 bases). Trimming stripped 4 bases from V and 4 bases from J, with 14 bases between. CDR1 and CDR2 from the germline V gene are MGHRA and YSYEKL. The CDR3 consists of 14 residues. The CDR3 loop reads CASSRGGGVYEQYF. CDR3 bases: TGCGCCAGCAGCCGCGGAGGAGGGGTATACGAGCAGTACTTC.

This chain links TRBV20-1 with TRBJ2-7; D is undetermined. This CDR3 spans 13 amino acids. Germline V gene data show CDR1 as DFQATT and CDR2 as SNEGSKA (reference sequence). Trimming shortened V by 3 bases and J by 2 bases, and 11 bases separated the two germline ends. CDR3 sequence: CSARERVTYEQYF. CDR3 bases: TGCAGTGCTAGGGAGAGAGTTACCTACGAGCAGTACTTC.

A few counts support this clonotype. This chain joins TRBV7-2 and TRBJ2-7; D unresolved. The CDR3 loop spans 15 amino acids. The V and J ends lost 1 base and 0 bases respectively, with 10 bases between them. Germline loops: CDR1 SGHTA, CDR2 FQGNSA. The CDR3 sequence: CASSLEGSDSYEQYF. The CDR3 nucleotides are TGTGCCAGCAGCTTAGAAGGTTCGGACTCCTACGAGCAGTACTTC.

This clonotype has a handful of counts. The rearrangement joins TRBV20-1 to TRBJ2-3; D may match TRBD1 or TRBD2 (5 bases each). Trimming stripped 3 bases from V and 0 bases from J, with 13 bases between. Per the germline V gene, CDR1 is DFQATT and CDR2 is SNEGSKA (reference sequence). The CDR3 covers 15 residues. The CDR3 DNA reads TGCAGTGCTAGGTTCCCGGGGCTTAGCACAGATACGCAGTATTTT. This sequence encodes CSARFPGLSTDTQYF.

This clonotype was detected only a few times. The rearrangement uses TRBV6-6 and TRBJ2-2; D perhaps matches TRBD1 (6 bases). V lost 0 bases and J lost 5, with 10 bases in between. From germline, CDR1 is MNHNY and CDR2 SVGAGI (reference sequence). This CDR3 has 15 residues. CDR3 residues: CASSYSQGRTGELFF. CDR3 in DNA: TGTGCCAGCAGTTACTCACAGGGAAGGACCGGGGAGCTGTTTTTT.

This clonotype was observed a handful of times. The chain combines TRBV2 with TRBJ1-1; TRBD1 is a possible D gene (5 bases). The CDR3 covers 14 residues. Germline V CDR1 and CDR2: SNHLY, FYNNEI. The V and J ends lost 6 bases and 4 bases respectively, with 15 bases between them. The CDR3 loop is CASRAGTVGTEAFF. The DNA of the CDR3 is TGTGCCAGCAGGGCAGGGACTGTTGGCACTGAAGCTTTCTTT.

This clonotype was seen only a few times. The DNA for the CDR3 is TGTGCCAGCAGCGCCCAATCCACAGCTGAAAAACTGTTTTTT. It encodes CASSAQSTAEKLFF. This chain joins TRBV12-3 or TRBV12-4 and TRBJ1-4; unclear D gene. Trimming stripped 6 bases from V and 7 bases from J, with 15 bases between. CDR3 size: 14 residues.

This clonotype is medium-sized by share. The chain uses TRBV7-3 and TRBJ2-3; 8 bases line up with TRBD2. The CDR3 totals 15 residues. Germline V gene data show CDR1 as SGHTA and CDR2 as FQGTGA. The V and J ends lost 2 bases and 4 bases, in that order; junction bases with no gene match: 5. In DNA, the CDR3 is TGTGCCAGCAGCTTAGACGGGAGGGCCGCAGATACGCAGTATTTT. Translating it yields CASSLDGRAADTQYF.

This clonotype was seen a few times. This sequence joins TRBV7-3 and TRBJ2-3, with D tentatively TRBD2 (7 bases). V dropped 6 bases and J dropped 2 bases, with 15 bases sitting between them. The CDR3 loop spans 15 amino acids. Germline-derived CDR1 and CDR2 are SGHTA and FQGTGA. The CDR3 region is CASSRGGTPTDTQYF. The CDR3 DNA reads TGTGCCAGCAGTAGGGGGGGGACCCCCACAGATACGCAGTATTTT.

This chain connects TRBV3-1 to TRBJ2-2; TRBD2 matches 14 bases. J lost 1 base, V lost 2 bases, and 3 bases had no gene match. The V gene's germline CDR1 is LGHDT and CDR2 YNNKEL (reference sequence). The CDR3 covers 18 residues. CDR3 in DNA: TGTGCCAGCAGCCAATCTGGACTAGCGGGAGGGAACACCGGGGAGCTGTTTTTT. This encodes CASSQSGLAGGNTGELFF.